A selection of T cell receptor beta chains follows, all from one sample in a study of T cell repertoires in cytomegalovirus infection. TCRdb ran MiXCR on the reads and lists one entry per CDR3 protein. The sample yields 80,000 or so distinct CDR3 sequences, approximately 42% seen once. Antigen specificity for these receptors is unknown. The sample in question was CD8+ T cells from cultured PBMCs, obtained from culture after CMV antigen stimulation. These receptors were taken from a human donor in good health (CMV status not recorded). Some clones in this sample may be carry-over from other donors' samples. Each CDR3 is given with its conserved first and last residue. D genes are given only for firm matches. Some rows mark clone size as missing; the rest say once, few, many or name a class of expanded clone.

once	NA	TRBJ2-7	TRBV7-6	CASSSRTARYEQYF	TGTGCCAGCAGCTCAAGGACAGCCCGATACGAGCAGTACTTC
NA	NA	TRBJ2-7	TRBV12-3/TRBV12-4	CASSLRSGFSSYEQYF	TGTGCCAGCAGTTTGAGGTCCGGCTTCAGCTCCTACGAGCAGTACTTC
NA	NA	TRBJ2-7	TRBV24-1	CATSDLNSYEQYF	TGTGCCACCAGTGATTTGAACAGCTACGAGCAGTACTTC
NA	NA	TRBJ2-6	TRBV6-1	CASSLGLGVVRGANVLTF	TGTGCCAGCAGCCTCGGCCTGGGTGTGGTTCGAGGGGCCAACGTCCTGACTTTC
NA	TRBD2	TRBJ2-3	TRBV3-1	CASSQDATSGTTDTQYF	TGTGCCAGCAGCCAAGATGCCACTAGCGGCACCACAGATACGCAGTATTTT
NA	NA	TRBJ1-1	TRBV6-1	CASSEEVRGIFTEAFF	TGTGCCAGCAGTGAAGAAGTCAGGGGAATTTTCACTGAAGCTTTCTTT
once	TRBD1	TRBJ1-1	TRBV7-3	CASSPTGTGVLGTEAFF	TGTGCCAGCAGCCCAACCGGGACAGGGGTGCTGGGCACTGAAGCTTTCTTT
NA	NA	TRBJ2-2	TRBV27	CASTDTGELFF	TGTGCCAGCACGGACACCGGGGAGCTGTTTTTT
NA	TRBD1	TRBJ1-2	TRBV29-1	CSVWVGQGAIYDGYTF	TGCAGCGTCTGGGTGGGACAGGGGGCCATATATGATGGCTACACCTTC
NA	NA	TRBJ2-5	TRBV12-5	CASGLVSQPYQETQYF	TGTGCTAGTGGTTTGGTATCCCAACCGTACCAAGAGACCCAGTACTTC
few	TRBD1	TRBJ2-7	TRBV20-1	CSAKEWDSLYYEQYF	TGCAGTGCTAAAGAATGGGACAGTTTATACTACGAGCAGTACTTC
NA	NA	TRBJ2-7	TRBV4-1	CASSQDSQGGYEQYF	TGCGCCAGCAGCCAAGATAGCCAGGGGGGCTACGAGCAGTACTTC
NA	NA	TRBJ2-2	TRBV12-3/TRBV12-4	CASSLRPGVAGELFF	TGTGCCAGCAGTTTGAGGCCAGGGGTTGCCGGGGAGCTGTTTTTT
NA	NA	TRBJ1-5	TRBV4-1	CASSQDQNQPQHF	TGCGCCAGCAGCCAAGATCAGAATCAGCCCCAGCATTTT
NA	NA	TRBJ2-5	TRBV7-9	CASSFEYQETQYF	TGTGCCAGCAGCTTCGAGTACCAAGAGACCCAGTACTTC
few	TRBD2	TRBJ2-1	TRBV7-2	CASSLGGSTYNEQFF	TGTGCCAGCAGCTTGGGGGGGAGCACCTACAATGAGCAGTTCTTC
NA	TRBD2	TRBJ2-7	TRBV7-6	CASSLASGVYEQYF	TGTGCCAGCAGCCTGGCTAGCGGGGTCTACGAGCAGTACTTC
NA	NA	TRBJ2-2	TRBV28	CASSHTTRNTGELFF	TGTGCCAGCAGTCACACAACCAGGAACACCGGGGAGCTGTTTTTT
NA	NA	TRBJ2-2	TRBV6-2/TRBV6-3	CASKTRRGAGELFF	TGTGCCAGCAAGACTAGGAGGGGCGCCGGGGAGCTGTTTTTT
NA	TRBD1	TRBJ2-2	TRBV27	CASSLQAGQANTGELFF	TGTGCCAGCAGTTTGCAGGCGGGACAGGCGAACACCGGGGAGCTGTTTTTT
NA	NA	TRBJ1-5	TRBV19	CASSIVAGGSNQPQHF	TGTGCCAGTAGTATAGTCGCGGGGGGAAGCAATCAGCCCCAGCATTTT
few	TRBD2	TRBJ2-1	TRBV3-1	CASSPGGAGFNEEQFF	TGTGCCAGCAGCCCCGGAGGAGCGGGGTTTAATGAGGAGCAGTTCTTC
many	NA	TRBJ2-7	TRBV6-2/TRBV6-3	CASSYSTETGTYEQYF	TGTGCCAGCAGTTACTCGACCGAAACAGGGACCTACGAGCAGTACTTC
few	TRBD1	TRBJ2-7	TRBV18	CASSPSGQRYNWEQYF	TGTGCCAGCTCACCCTCGGGACAGCGATACAATTGGGAGCAGTACTTC
few	TRBD1	TRBJ1-2	TRBV7-8	CASSPGTGGYTF	TGTGCCAGCAGCCCCGGGACAGGAGGCTACACCTTC
NA	NA	TRBJ2-2	TRBV27	CASSLTGGLNTGELFF	TGTGCCAGCAGTTTAACGGGGGGCCTTAACACCGGGGAGCTGTTTTTT
NA	NA	TRBJ1-1	TRBV28	CASRAAGMNTEAFF	TGTGCCAGCAGAGCTGCGGGTATGAACACTGAAGCTTTCTTT
once	NA	TRBJ1-2	TRBV28	CASSHPLDSFYGYTF	TGTGCCAGCAGCCACCCGTTGGACAGTTTCTATGGCTACACCTTC
few	TRBD2	TRBJ2-3	TRBV12-3/TRBV12-4	CASTQLAGGSTDTQYF	TGTGCCAGCACCCAGCTAGCGGGGGGTTCCACAGATACGCAGTATTTT
NA	NA	TRBJ2-3	TRBV6-1	CASSEYGAETTDTQYF	TGTGCCAGCAGTGAGTACGGAGCGGAAACCACAGATACGCAGTATTTT
NA	NA	TRBJ2-7	TRBV5-1	CASSIRDNYEQYF	TGCGCCAGCAGCATCCGGGACAACTACGAGCAGTACTTC
NA	NA	TRBJ2-5	TRBV7-4	CASSLGTAHVQETQYF	TGTGCCAGCAGCTTAGGGACAGCCCACGTCCAAGAGACCCAGTACTTC
NA	TRBD1	TRBJ1-2	TRBV24-1	CATSGTTGSNYGYTF	TGTGCCACCAGTGGGACGACAGGGAGTAACTATGGCTACACCTTC
few	NA	TRBJ2-7	TRBV6-6	CASSGGNRPYEQYF	TGTGCCAGCAGTGGGGGGAACCGGCCCTACGAGCAGTACTTC
once	NA	TRBJ2-7	TRBV10-3	CASSGSSDTSYEQYF	TGTGCCTCCTCAGGGTCGTCGGATACCTCCTACGAGCAGTACTTC
NA	TRBD1	TRBJ2-3	TRBV7-6	CASRQGVRRGDTQYF	TGTGCCAGCAGGCAGGGGGTCAGGCGAGGAGATACGCAGTATTTT
NA	TRBD1	TRBJ2-7	TRBV27	CASDCEQGLSYEQYF	TGTGCCAGCGATTGCGAACAGGGGCTTTCCTACGAGCAGTACTTC
many	TRBD2	TRBJ2-1	TRBV7-2	CASSLAGLAGPGDEQFF	TGTGCCAGCAGCTTAGCGGGCCTAGCGGGGCCAGGCGATGAGCAGTTCTTC
few	TRBD2	TRBJ2-3	TRBV11-2	CASSPGGVSTDTQYF	TGTGCCAGCAGCCCCGGGGGGGTTAGCACAGATACGCAGTATTTT
NA	NA	TRBJ2-5	TRBV6-6	CASWPGGPGETQYF	TGTGCCAGCTGGCCCGGGGGGCCGGGAGAGACCCAGTACTTC
NA	NA	TRBJ2-3	TRBV19	CASSIVGHSSTDTQYF	TGTGCCAGTAGTATAGTCGGTCATTCTAGCACAGATACGCAGTATTTT
NA	NA	TRBJ2-2	TRBV15	CATSRARTGYGELFF	TGTGCCACCAGCAGAGCCCGAACAGGGTACGGGGAGCTGTTTTTT
many	NA	TRBJ1-1	TRBV7-6	CASSPTGLNTEAFF	TGTGCCAGCAGCCCAACAGGGCTGAACACTGAAGCTTTCTTT
NA	NA	TRBJ1-4	TRBV4-1	CASSHSDRLFF	TGCGCCAGCAGCCATTCAGACAGGCTGTTTTTT
NA	NA	TRBJ2-7	TRBV19	CASSIAGYLDEQYF	TGTGCCAGTAGTATAGCGGGTTACTTGGACGAGCAGTACTTC